These 28 T cell receptor beta chains were all obtained from the same sample, sequenced in a study of response to subunit inactivated influenza vaccine. TCRdb used MiXCR to reprocess the RT-PCR reads, holding one entry per CDR3 protein. Seen here are some 540,000 distinct CDR3 sequences, roughly 23% observed once, and the top ten hold around 2.8%. The data also belong to a second study, concerning T cells expressing NK-cell markers. As reported in that work: What made the TCR beta cDNA was 5'RACE template switching with UMIs.

The starting material was CD4+ T cells sorted from PBMCs, obtained 11 to 12 days after vaccination. These receptors were taken from a man aged 50 to 60 who received an inactivated influenza vaccine.

Of note for this clonotype: One junction end does not reproduce the germline sequence, and a read error may be involved. This chain links TRBV20-1 with TRBJ2-7, with 10 bases fitting TRBD2. The CDR3 is 16 residues long. Germline CDR1 DFQATT, CDR2 SNEGSKA (reference sequence). The CDR3: CRARAPLAGNSYEQYF. CDR3 sequence (DNA): TGCAGGGCTAGAGCCCCACTAGCGGGGAACTCCTACGAGCAGTACTTC.

This rearrangement joins TRBV10-3 to TRBJ2-7; 10 nucleotides agree with TRBD2. This CDR3 is 15 amino acids long. Germline loops: CDR1 ENHRY, CDR2 SYGVKD. The junction had 6 bases not matched to a gene; V was cut back by 6 bases and J by 1 base. CDR3 sequence reads: CAIRKAGGMSYEQYF. Here the CDR3 DNA reads TGTGCCATCAGGAAAGCGGGGGGGATGTCCTACGAGCAGTACTTC.

The chain combines TRBV11-2 with TRBJ2-1; D may be TRBD1 (6 bases). The CDR3 is 15 residues long. Germline V gives CDR1 SGHAT, CDR2 FQNNGV. The V gene lost 3 bases and the J gene lost 3 bases, with 12 bases spanning the gap. CDR3 sequence (DNA): TGTGCCAGCAGCTTCCTCCGGGACAACTACAATGAGCAGTTCTTC. It is translated as CASSFLRDNYNEQFF.

The genes are TRBV6-1 and TRBJ1-2; 9 bases line up with TRBD1. Germline lookup yields CDR1 MNHNS and CDR2 SASEGT. V was pared by 6 bases and J by 3 bases, with 8 bases of the junction left unmatched. This CDR3 comprises 15 residues. CDR3: CASRGPGQGDYGYTF. The CDR3 DNA is TGTGCCAGCAGAGGACCGGGACAGGGTGACTATGGCTACACCTTC.

This clonotype came up a few times. The rearrangement uses TRBV29-1 and TRBJ2-4; D is uncertain. Trimming shortened V by 4 bases and J by 2 bases, and 9 bases separated the two germline ends. CDR3 length: 13 amino acids. Germline CDR1 SQVTM, CDR2 ANQGSEA. In DNA, the CDR3 is TGCAGCGTTGTGGGGTTATCCAAAAACATTCAGTACTTC. Translation: CSVVGLSKNIQYF. Variable domain in full (rest from reference TRBV29-1 and TRBJ2-4): SAVISQKPSRDICQRGTSLTIQCQVDSQVTMMFWYRQQPGQSLTLIATANQGSEATYESGFVIDKFPISRPNLTFSTLTVSNMSPEDSSIYLCSVVGLSKNIQYFGAGTRLSVL.

The CDR3 loop is CASSQDIPFTGELFF. CDR3 in DNA: TGCGCCAGCAGCCAAGATATCCCCTTCACCGGGGAGCTGTTTTTT. The V gene is TRBV4-3, the J gene TRBJ2-2; D is unclear. The CDR3 contains 15 residues. V lost 0 bases and J 4 bases, leaving 9 bases between the germline ends. The germline V gene encodes CDR1 LGHNA and CDR2 YSLEER.

This clonotype has more than one count but fewer than ten. This chain connects TRBV11-2 to TRBJ2-1; 11 bases are shared with TRBD2. Germline V gene data show CDR1 as SGHAT and CDR2 as FQNNGV. There are 15 residues in the CDR3. V lost 3 bases, J lost 7 bases, and 5 bases stayed unmatched. CDR3 residues: CASSLTSGNGNEQFF. CDR3 coding DNA: TGTGCCAGCAGCTTGACTAGCGGGAATGGAAATGAGCAGTTCTTC. The full variable domain, rest sourced from reference TRBV11-2 and TRBJ2-1, is EAGVAQSPRYKIIEKRQSVAFWCNPISGHATLYWYQQILGQGPKLLIQFQNNGVVDDSQLPKDRFSAERLKGVDSTLKIQPAKLEDSAVYLCASSLTSGNGNEQFFGPGTRLTVL.

This clonotype turned up a few times. V and J are TRBV12-3 or TRBV12-4 and TRBJ1-2; TRBD1 is a possible D gene (5 bases). Trimming shortened V by 4 bases and J by 3 bases, and 9 bases separated the two germline ends. There are 13 residues in the CDR3. Written as DNA, the CDR3 is TGTGCCAGCAGTTCAGTAGGGGACTATGGCTACACCTTC. Protein: CASSSVGDYGYTF.

This clonotype has just a few counts. The CDR3 region has the DNA TGTGCCAGCAGCTTAGGATCACTAGCGGGGAACAATGAGCAGTTCTTC. As protein: CASSLGSLAGNNEQFF. This chain joins TRBV11-3 and TRBJ2-1; TRBD2 matches at 10 bases. In germline, CDR1 is SGHNT, CDR2 YENEEA. The CDR3 runs to 16 residues. The ends lost 1 base at V and 5 bases at J; junction bases unmatched: 5.

This clonotype showed up just a few times. V usage is TRBV4-3 and J usage is TRBJ2-5; D might be TRBD1 or TRBD2, each matching 5 bases. Trimming stripped 1 base from V and 5 bases from J, with 11 bases between. CDR3 length: 14 residues. Germline CDR1 is LGHNA and CDR2 is YSLEER. DNA of the CDR3: TGCGCCAGCAGCCAAGGGGGCGCGGGTGAGACCCAGTACTTC. Translating gives CASSQGGAGETQYF.

This clonotype was counted many times. This chain links TRBV7-9 with TRBJ2-1; 12 bases map to TRBD2. J lost 8 bases, V lost 3 bases, and 11 bases had no gene match. Germline values: CDR1 SEHNR, CDR2 FQNEAQ (reference sequence). This CDR3 is built from 17 residues. CDR3 coding DNA: TGTGCCAGCAGCTTTTCTAGCGGGAGGGCGACAGGTCATGAGCAGTTCTTC. Translation gives CASSFSSGRATGHEQFF.

This sequence joins TRBV5-6 and TRBJ2-5, with TRBD1 as a possible D gene (6 bases). The CDR3 runs to 14 residues. The germline V gene encodes CDR1 SGHDT and CDR2 YYEEEE. The V end was cut by 1 base, the J end by 5 bases, with 12 bases between. In nucleotides, the CDR3 is TGTGCCAGCAGCTTGTTGGGGGCGAGGGAGACCCAGTACTTC. It codes for CASSLLGARETQYF.

A few counts support this clonotype. The CDR3 DNA sequence: TGCGCCACCTCGAGAATAGTCACAGATACGCAGTATTTT. Protein product: CATSRIVTDTQYF. The rearrangement uses TRBV5-1 and TRBJ2-3; D gene uncertain. The length of the CDR3 is 13 residues. Trimming pared 9 bases from V and 2 bases from J, leaving 13 bases between. CDR1 and CDR2 from the germline V gene are SGHRS and YFSETQ.

This clonotype was seen a few times. The chain recombines TRBV28 with TRBJ1-2; TRBD1 might be the D (5 bases). Between the trimmed V and J ends, which lost 4 bases and 6 bases, there was a span of 12 bases. Germline-derived CDR1 and CDR2 are MDHEN and SYDVKM. This CDR3 is built from 13 residues. The CDR3 bases are TGTGCCAGCAGTTCATCAGGGAGGAATGGCTACACCTTC. Translated, it gives CASSSSGRNGYTF.

The gene calls are TRBV3-1 and TRBJ1-1, with no clear D. This CDR3 has 18 residues. Trimming cost V 0 bases and J 0 bases, with 17 bases left between them. Germline loops: CDR1 LGHDT, CDR2 YNNKEL (reference sequence). The CDR3 bases are TGTGCCAGCAGCCAAGAGTCCCAACTGTTGACTTTGAACACTGAAGCTTTCTTT. Translation gives CASSQESQLLTLNTEAFF.

This clonotype has a handful of counts. The CDR3 DNA follows: TGTGCCAGTTCCCCCCGGGGGCGCGTCACTGAAGCTTTCTTT. It specifies CASSPRGRVTEAFF. The chain has TRBV6-1 and TRBJ1-1, with D maybe TRBD1 (6 bases). Per the germline V gene, CDR1 is MNHNS and CDR2 is SASEGT. V lost 9 bases to trimming and J lost 4 bases, with 18 bases between them. The CDR3 is 14 amino acids.

This clonotype was seen a few times. The CDR3 loop reads CAWKPGQHTGELFF. DNA of the CDR3: TGTGCCTGGAAACCGGGACAGCACACCGGGGAGCTGTTTTTT. This sequence joins TRBV30 and TRBJ2-2, with 7 positions matching TRBD1. The CDR3 contains 14 residues. V shed 4 bases and J 3 bases; nucleotides not matched to a gene: 5. Per the germline V gene, CDR1 is GTSNPN and CDR2 is SVGIG (reference sequence).

The chain uses TRBV5-1 and TRBJ2-2, with D possibly being TRBD1 (6 bases). The CDR3 has 15 residues. Germline CDR1 is SGHRS and CDR2 is YFSETQ. V gave up 4 bases and J gave up 0 bases, with 10 bases separating them. Here the CDR3 DNA reads TGCGCCAGCAGCCATAGGACAGCGAACACCGGGGAGCTGTTTTTT. Encoded protein: CASSHRTANTGELFF.

V gene TRBV4-3 combines with J gene TRBJ2-5; 8 bases align to TRBD2. The ends lost 0 bases at V and 6 bases at J; junction bases unmatched: 6. The CDR3 length is 15 residues. The germline V gene encodes CDR1 LGHNA and CDR2 YSLEER. The CDR3 coding sequence is TGCGCCAGCAGCCAAGAGACGGGAGGGTGGCAGACCCAGTACTTC. It is translated as CASSQETGGWQTQYF.

The chain has TRBV10-3 and TRBJ1-1; TRBD1 is a possible D gene (6 bases). This CDR3 comprises 13 residues. V lost 7 bases and J lost 1, with 10 bases in between. Germline V lookup: CDR1 ENHRY, CDR2 SYGVKD. The CDR3 protein is CAIKGHQNTEAFF. CDR3 DNA: TGTGCCATCAAGGGACATCAGAACACTGAAGCTTTCTTT.

This clonotype was seen a handful of times. The chain combines TRBV18 with TRBJ2-3; 10 bases are shared with TRBD1. The CDR3 is 15 residues long. The germline V gene has CDR1 KGHSH and CDR2 LQKENI. Trimming cost V 4 bases and J 4 bases; bases outside gene matches: 5. The CDR3 protein is CASSHPGQGPDTQYF. Here the CDR3 DNA reads TGTGCCAGCTCACACCCGGGACAGGGGCCAGATACGCAGTATTTT.

The chain recombines TRBV7-8 with TRBJ1-6, with D perhaps TRBD1 (6 bases). The CDR3 is made up of 14 amino acids. CDR1 SGHVS and CDR2 FQNEAQ come from the germline V gene. V gave up 4 bases and J gave up 8 bases, with 12 bases separating them. The DNA for the CDR3 is TGTGCCAGCAGCTCAGAATACAGGGATTCACCCCTCCACTTT. This sequence encodes CASSSEYRDSPLHF.

The sample holds many counts of this clonotype. The V gene is TRBV12-3 or TRBV12-4, the J gene TRBJ1-2, with D possibly TRBD1 on 5 matching bases. V shed 2 bases and J shed 5 bases, with 18 bases lying between them. This CDR3 spans 16 amino acids. Here the CDR3 reads CASSLFTTAGRYGYTF. CDR3 sequence (DNA): TGTGCCAGCAGTTTATTTACGACAGCGGGTCGTTATGGCTACACCTTC.

A few counts support this clonotype. The chain employs TRBV20-1 and TRBJ2-1; possibly TRBD2 for D (7 bases). Germline lookup yields CDR1 DFQATT and CDR2 SNEGSKA (reference sequence). The V end lost 6 bases, the J end lost 7 bases, and 22 bases lay between the germline ends. This CDR3 contains 15 residues. The CDR3 DNA sequence: TGCAGTGCCAGGGGCGGGAGTGGCGTTGTGAATGAGCAGTTCTTC. Translated, it gives CSARGGSGVVNEQFF.

The V and J genes are TRBV18 and TRBJ1-1; D is uncertain. The CDR3 extends over 13 amino acids. Germline CDR1 and CDR2: KGHSH and LQKENI. Between the trimmed V and J ends, which lost 2 bases and 0 bases, there was a span of 4 bases. The CDR3 DNA reads as TGTGCCAGCTCACCATGGGTGAACACTGAAGCTTTCTTT. Protein sequence: CASSPWVNTEAFF.

This clonotype was counted between two and nine times. The V gene is TRBV5-6, the J gene TRBJ1-1; D perhaps matches TRBD1 (5 bases). The V gene's germline CDR1 is SGHDT and CDR2 YYEEEE. The length of the CDR3 is 15 residues. The germline V and J ends were trimmed by 1 base and 5 bases, with 15 bases remaining between them. The CDR3 DNA reads as TGTGCCAGCAGCTTGCGAGGGGCGTTGAGGACTGAAGCTTTCTTT. Its translation is CASSLRGALRTEAFF.

V is TRBV11-2 and J is TRBJ2-1, with 11 bases fitting TRBD2. The length of the CDR3 is 15 residues. Trimming at V came to 5 bases and at J to 5 bases, leaving 5 bases not matched to a gene. Looked up from germline, CDR1 is SGHAT and CDR2 is FQNNGV. The CDR3 protein is CASSRLAGRHNEQFF. In DNA form, the CDR3 reads TGTGCCAGCAGCCGACTAGCGGGACGGCACAATGAGCAGTTCTTC.

In its sample, this clonotype was seen many times. The gene calls are TRBV20-1 and TRBJ2-7, with TRBD1 matching over 10 bases. The CDR3 contains 15 residues. The germline V gene encodes CDR1 DFQATT and CDR2 SNEGSKA (reference sequence). J gave up 3 bases and V 1 base, and 6 bases lay outside the gene matches. The CDR3 protein is CSARARTGGFYEQYF. DNA for the CDR3: TGCAGTGCTAGAGCACGGACAGGGGGTTTCTACGAGCAGTACTTC.